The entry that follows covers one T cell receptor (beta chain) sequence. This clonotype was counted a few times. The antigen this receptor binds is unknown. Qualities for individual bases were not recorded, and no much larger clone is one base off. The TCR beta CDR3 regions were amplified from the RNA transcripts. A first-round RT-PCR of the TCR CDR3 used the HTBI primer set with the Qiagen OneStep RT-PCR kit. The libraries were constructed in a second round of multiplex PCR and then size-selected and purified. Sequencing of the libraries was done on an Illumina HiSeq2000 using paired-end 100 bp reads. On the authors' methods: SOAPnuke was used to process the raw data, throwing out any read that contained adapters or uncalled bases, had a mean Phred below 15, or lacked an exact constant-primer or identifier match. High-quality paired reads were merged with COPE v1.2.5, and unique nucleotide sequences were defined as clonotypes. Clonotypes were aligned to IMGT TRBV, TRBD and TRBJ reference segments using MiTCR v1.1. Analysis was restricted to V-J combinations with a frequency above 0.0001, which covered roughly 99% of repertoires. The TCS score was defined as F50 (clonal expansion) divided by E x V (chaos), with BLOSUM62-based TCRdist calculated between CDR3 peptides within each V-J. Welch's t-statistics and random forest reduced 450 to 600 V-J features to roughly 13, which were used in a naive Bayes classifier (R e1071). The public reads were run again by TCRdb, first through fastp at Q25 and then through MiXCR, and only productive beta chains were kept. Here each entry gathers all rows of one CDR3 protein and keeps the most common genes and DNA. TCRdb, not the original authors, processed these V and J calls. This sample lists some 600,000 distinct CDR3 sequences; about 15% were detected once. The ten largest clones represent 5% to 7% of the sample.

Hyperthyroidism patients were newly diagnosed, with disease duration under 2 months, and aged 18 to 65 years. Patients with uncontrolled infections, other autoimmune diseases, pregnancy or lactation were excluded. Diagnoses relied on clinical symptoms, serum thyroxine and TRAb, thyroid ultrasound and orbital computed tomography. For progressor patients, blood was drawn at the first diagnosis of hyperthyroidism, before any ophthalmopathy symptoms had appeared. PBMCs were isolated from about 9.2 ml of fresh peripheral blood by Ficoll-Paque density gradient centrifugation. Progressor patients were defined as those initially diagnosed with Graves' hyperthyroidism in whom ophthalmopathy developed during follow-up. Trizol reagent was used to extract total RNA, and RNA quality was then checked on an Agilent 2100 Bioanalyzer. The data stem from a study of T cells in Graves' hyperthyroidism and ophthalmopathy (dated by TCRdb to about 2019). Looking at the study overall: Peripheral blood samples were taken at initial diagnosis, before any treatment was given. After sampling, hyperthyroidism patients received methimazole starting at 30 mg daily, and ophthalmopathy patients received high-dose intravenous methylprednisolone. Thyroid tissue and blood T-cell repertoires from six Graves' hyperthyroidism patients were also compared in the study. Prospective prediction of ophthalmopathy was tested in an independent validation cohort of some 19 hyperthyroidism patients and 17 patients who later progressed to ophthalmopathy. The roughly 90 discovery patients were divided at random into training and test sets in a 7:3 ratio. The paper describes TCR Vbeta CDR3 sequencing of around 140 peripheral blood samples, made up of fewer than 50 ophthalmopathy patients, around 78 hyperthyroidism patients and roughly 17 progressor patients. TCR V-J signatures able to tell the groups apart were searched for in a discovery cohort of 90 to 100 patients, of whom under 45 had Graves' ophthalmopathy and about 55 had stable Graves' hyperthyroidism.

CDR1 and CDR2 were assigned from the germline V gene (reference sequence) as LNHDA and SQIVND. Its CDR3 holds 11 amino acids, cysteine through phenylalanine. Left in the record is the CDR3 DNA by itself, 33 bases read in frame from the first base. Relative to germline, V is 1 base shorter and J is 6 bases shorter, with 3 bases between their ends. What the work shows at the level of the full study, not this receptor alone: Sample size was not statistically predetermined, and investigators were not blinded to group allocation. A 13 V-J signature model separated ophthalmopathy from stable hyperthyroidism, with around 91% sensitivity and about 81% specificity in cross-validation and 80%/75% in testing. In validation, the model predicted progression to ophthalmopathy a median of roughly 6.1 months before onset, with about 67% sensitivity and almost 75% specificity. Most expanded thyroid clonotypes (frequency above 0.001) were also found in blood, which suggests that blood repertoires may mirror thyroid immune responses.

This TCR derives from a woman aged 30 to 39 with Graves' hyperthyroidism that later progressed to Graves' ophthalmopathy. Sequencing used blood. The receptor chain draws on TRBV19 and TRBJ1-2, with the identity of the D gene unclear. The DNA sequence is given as TGTGCCAGTAGTATAGGGAATGGCTACACCTTC. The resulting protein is CASSIGNGYTF.